A selection of T cell receptor beta chains follows, all from one sample in a study of blood T cell repertoires in COVID-19. Clones were read by immunoSEQ multiplex PCR, and TCRdb kept only the in-frame ones, dropping some. Of fewer than 150,000 clones listed, more than 65% are singletons. The material sequenced was peripheral blood. The receptors here all came from a human donor in a cohort sampled during active COVID-19. Both conserved end residues are part of each CDR3.

v_gene: TRBV2; j_gene: TRBJ1-3; CDR3aa: CASSEAGRGRVTIYF
v_gene: TRBV5-1; j_gene: TRBJ1-1; CDR3aa: CASSWRQLNTEAFF
v_gene: TRBV5-1; j_gene: TRBJ2-1; CDR3aa: CASSPFQGDEQFF
v_gene: TRBV5-6; j_gene: TRBJ2-7; CDR3aa: CASSPGGGRQYEQYF
v_gene: TRBV13; j_gene: TRBJ1-5; CDR3aa: CASSLGQLGEPQHF
v_gene: TRBV7-2; j_gene: TRBJ1-6; CDR3aa: CASSVDGNNSPLHF
v_gene: TRBV25-1; j_gene: TRBJ1-1; CDR3aa: CASRPQGNTEAFF
v_gene: TRBV12-3/TRBV12-4; j_gene: TRBJ1-5; CDR3aa: CASSFYRAQPQHF
v_gene: TRBV9; j_gene: TRBJ2-2; CDR3aa: CASSPGLAGGTGELFF
v_gene: TRBV6-5; j_gene: TRBJ2-1; CDR3aa: CASRRGPSHNEQFF
v_gene: TRBV24-1; j_gene: TRBJ2-3; CDR3aa: CATSEGTGGPRTDTQYF
v_gene: TRBV5-6; j_gene: TRBJ1-2; CDR3aa: CASSLAGVASGYTF
v_gene: TRBV4-1; j_gene: TRBJ1-4; CDR3aa: CASSPNPGQGNEKLFF
v_gene: TRBV15; j_gene: TRBJ2-2; CDR3aa: CATSRDSRSNTGELFF
v_gene: TRBV5-1; j_gene: TRBJ1-2; CDR3aa: CASSSSDRAVNYGYTF
v_gene: TRBV5-1; j_gene: TRBJ1-1; CDR3aa: CASSEGNTEAFF
v_gene: TRBV12-3/TRBV12-4; j_gene: TRBJ2-1; CDR3aa: CASTSDSYNEQFF
v_gene: TRBV3-1/TRBV3-2; j_gene: TRBJ1-6; CDR3aa: CASSPGRASPLHF
v_gene: TRBV5-1; j_gene: TRBJ1-2; CDR3aa: CASSLEAGSNGYTF
v_gene: TRBV19; j_gene: TRBJ1-4; CDR3aa: CASSLGGTGEEKLFF
v_gene: TRBV5-1; j_gene: TRBJ2-1; CDR3aa: CASREGQFF
v_gene: TRBV28; j_gene: TRBJ1-6; CDR3aa: CASSLRASPLHF
v_gene: TRBV18; j_gene: TRBJ2-7; CDR3aa: CASSLTGGTDLSYEQYF
v_gene: TRBV29-1; j_gene: TRBJ1-2; CDR3aa: CSATGTPIDYGYTF
v_gene: TRBV11-2; j_gene: TRBJ1-2; CDR3aa: CASSLVEHPSGNYGYTF
v_gene: TRBV5-6; j_gene: TRBJ1-6; CDR3aa: CASSLALLRGNSPLHF
v_gene: TRBV21-1; j_gene: TRBJ2-5; CDR3aa: CASILGWGLAQETQYF
v_gene: TRBV6-5; j_gene: TRBJ2-2; CDR3aa: CASMRDRLNTGELFF
v_gene: TRBV27; j_gene: TRBJ1-5; CDR3aa: CASSLRGFGNQPQHF
v_gene: TRBV11-3; j_gene: TRBJ1-1; CDR3aa: CASSLRQGSPEAFF
v_gene: TRBV19; j_gene: TRBJ2-6; CDR3aa: CASSIDPRQGGVF
v_gene: TRBV4-2; j_gene: TRBJ1-1; CDR3aa: CASSLSTRGNTEAFF
v_gene: TRBV4-1; j_gene: TRBJ2-4; CDR3aa: CASSQLTGGPKNIQYF
v_gene: TRBV5-1; j_gene: TRBJ1-5; CDR3aa: CASARTGGDQPQHF
v_gene: TRBV29-1; j_gene: TRBJ2-3; CDR3aa: CSAEDRAPPDTQYF
v_gene: TRBV4-1; j_gene: TRBJ2-5; CDR3aa: CASSSLLLLAGRETQYF
v_gene: TRBV9; j_gene: TRBJ1-2; CDR3aa: CASSLGPRGAGYTF
v_gene: TRBV9; j_gene: TRBJ1-1; CDR3aa: CASSAQTGFLTEAFF
v_gene: TRBV6-5; j_gene: TRBJ2-6; CDR3aa: CASRAGGSGANVLTF
v_gene: TRBV2; j_gene: TRBJ2-3; CDR3aa: CASSDRAGRTDTQYF
v_gene: TRBV13; j_gene: TRBJ1-2; CDR3aa: CASSLLDRVGIGGYTF
v_gene: TRBV12-3/TRBV12-4; j_gene: TRBJ2-7; CDR3aa: CASSLVFSYEQYF
v_gene: TRBV5-5; j_gene: TRBJ1-1; CDR3aa: CASSLAGGVNTEAFF
v_gene: TRBV28; j_gene: TRBJ2-2; CDR3aa: CASTKRGQSNTGELFF
v_gene: TRBV5-8; j_gene: TRBJ1-5; CDR3aa: CASNLLGTGGNQPQHF
v_gene: TRBV6-5; j_gene: TRBJ2-7; CDR3aa: CASSYRDRVGQYF
v_gene: TRBV14; j_gene: TRBJ1-6; CDR3aa: CASSMTGESPLHF
v_gene: TRBV11-1; j_gene: TRBJ2-3; CDR3aa: CASSIPLAGGANTQYF
v_gene: TRBV3-1/TRBV3-2; j_gene: TRBJ1-5; CDR3aa: CASSRQGGQPQHF
v_gene: TRBV6-5; j_gene: TRBJ2-7; CDR3aa: CASSPTLGREQYF
v_gene: TRBV5-4; j_gene: TRBJ2-5; CDR3aa: CASRSQVGGVETQYF
v_gene: TRBV6-4; j_gene: TRBJ1-1; CDR3aa: CASSDSYGTEAFF
v_gene: TRBV5-1; j_gene: TRBJ2-3; CDR3aa: CASSPGSDTQYF
v_gene: TRBV28; j_gene: TRBJ1-5; CDR3aa: CASSLPGGFDGQPQHF
v_gene: TRBV28; j_gene: TRBJ2-6; CDR3aa: CASSKGQAVNVLTF
v_gene: TRBV19; j_gene: TRBJ1-3; CDR3aa: CASSRDRGNGNTIYF
v_gene: TRBV5-1; j_gene: TRBJ1-3; CDR3aa: CASSLEVSGTIYF
v_gene: TRBV3-1/TRBV3-2; j_gene: TRBJ1-3; CDR3aa: CASSPQTGSSGNTIYF